What follows describes a single TCR beta chain. What it binds is unknown. Time point reported: time of PML onset. Prior interferon beta treatment was universal, and the PML patients were all female. The T3 samples were drawn when PML began. Germline CDR1 is SGHVS and CDR2 is FQNEAQ. The CDR3 sequence is 13 residues long. Trimming removed 5 bases from V and 9 bases from J, with 17 bases in between. The sample belongs to a study of multiple sclerosis patients with progressive multifocal leukoencephalopathy. Overall study findings and caveats: It is unclear whether the findings reflect JC virus infection or general immunocompromise.

Sequencing was at survey level. Sequencing was performed with immunoSEQ multiplex PCR; in TCRdb, only in-frame clones are kept and a portion is missing. The sample yields more than 30,000 clones, 87% seen once. V is TRBV7-8 and J is TRBJ2-7, with a weak D call TRBD2 (5 bases). This receptor was taken from a woman in her thirties or forties with progressive multifocal leukoencephalopathy. This specimen consisted of PBMCs, obtained from a patient treated with natalizumab. The CDR3: CASSIGLQDGQYF. CDR3 nucleotide sequence: TGTGCCAGCAGCATCGGACTTCAGGACGGGCAGTACTTC.